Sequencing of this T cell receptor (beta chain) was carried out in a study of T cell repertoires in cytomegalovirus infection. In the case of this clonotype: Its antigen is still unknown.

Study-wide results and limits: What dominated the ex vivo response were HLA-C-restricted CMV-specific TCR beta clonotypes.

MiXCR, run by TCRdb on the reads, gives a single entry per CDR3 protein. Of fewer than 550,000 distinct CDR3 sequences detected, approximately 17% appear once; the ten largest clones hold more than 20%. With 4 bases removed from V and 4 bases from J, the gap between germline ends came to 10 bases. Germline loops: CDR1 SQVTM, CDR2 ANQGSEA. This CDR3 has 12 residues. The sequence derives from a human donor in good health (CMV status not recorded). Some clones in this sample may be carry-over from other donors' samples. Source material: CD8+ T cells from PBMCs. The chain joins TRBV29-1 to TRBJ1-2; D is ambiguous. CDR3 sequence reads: CSVGLGVYGYTF. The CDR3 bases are TGCAGCGTTGGTTTGGGAGTCTATGGCTACACCTTC.